This T cell receptor beta chain was profiled in a study of blood T cells in healthy people across ages. The CDR3 consists of 13 residues. Trimming took off 1 base at V and 8 bases at J, with 10 bases between the two ends. CDR1 and CDR2 from the germline V gene are SGHRS and YFSETQ. They isolated at least 7 million PBMCs from each sample. A second about 7 to 12 cycle PCR used barcoded and J-beta primers. TCRdb re-analysed the 5' RACE reads in MiXCR, keeping a single row per CDR3 protein. The data show over a million distinct CDR3 sequences, roughly 59% seen once. Sequences were obtained from blood. The sequence derives from a man aged 18 to 30 in good health. J is TRBJ2-1 and V is TRBV5-1; unclear D gene. CDR3 sequence (DNA): TGCGCCAGCAGCTTGTCTCCAGACGATGAGCAGTTCTTC. It yields the protein CASSLSPDDEQFF. The whole variable domain, remainder taken from reference TRBV5-1 and TRBJ2-1, is KAGVTQTPRYLIKTRGQQVTLSCSPISGHRSVSWYQQTPGQGLQFLFEYFSETQRNKGNFPGRFSGRQFSNSRSEMNVSTLELGDSALYLCASSLSPDDEQFFGPGTRLTVL.